The T cell receptor beta chain under discussion was sequenced for a study of technical replicates of blood from a handful of donors (dated by TCRdb to between 2016 and 2019). Turning to this clone: Its antigen remains undetermined. Per-base qualities were not stored, and no clone one base away is much larger.

Library generation was performed with the immunoSEQ multiplex PCR assay. In its TCRdb copy, this immuneACCESS table keeps in-frame sequences only and misses some clones. Where compared with another copy, unresolved V genes explain less than half of these, and the others have no known cause. Counted in this sample were about 79,000 clones; roughly 94% of them appeared once. Of the sample, 0.26% falls within the top ten clones. Cut back by 0 bases and 10 bases, the V and J ends lie 7 bases apart. The CDR3 spans 12 residues, from the cysteine through the phenylalanine. Just the 36-base CDR3 DNA is kept, in frame starting at base 1. The germline V gene provides CDR1 SGHDN and CDR2 FVKESK.

The sequencing input was T cells isolated from PBMCs. This chain is built from TRBV14 and TRBJ2-1, with the identity of the D gene unclear. This receptor was obtained from a human donor in good health. In nucleotide form, the sequence is TGTGCCAGCAGCCAAGAAAGCATCGAGCAGTTCTTC. Its product reads: CASSQESIEQFF. The variable domain in full, with residues beyond the CDR3 obtained from the reference TRBV14 and TRBJ2-1 genes, is EAGVTQFPSHSVIEKGQTVTLRCDPISGHDNLYWYRRVMGKEIKFLLHFVKESKQDESGMPNNRFLAERTGGTYSTLKVQPAELEDSGVYFCASSQESIEQFFGPGTRLTVL.